This TCR beta chain was obtained from a study of human T cells and chemical hapten exposure. As for the study in general: Affected patients, primarily female, had alopecia areata, totalis or universalis.

What the library attached to individual cDNA molecules were unique molecular identifiers. Via MiXCR, TCRdb re-called the RACE reads, giving one row per CDR3 protein. Among tens of thousands of distinct CDR3 sequences, 9.5% to 10% were seen once, and the ten largest hold 11% to 15%. Time point here: patch test 2, 6 weeks after DPC sensitization. Treatment: therapeutic diphenylcyclopropenone sensitization with weekly scalp DPC. The authors' total RNA extraction used unfractionated whole blood. Alopecia patients between 18 and 70 years old and suitable for DPC were used as donors. Germline V lookup: CDR1 DFQATT, CDR2 SNEGSKA (reference sequence). CDR3 length: 16 amino acids. This clonotype was recorded at least ten times. One end of the junction varies from germline; a read error may be responsible.

This material consisted of whole blood, taken in connection with sensitization to the hapten diphenylcyclopropenone (DPC). The sequence was obtained from a woman aged 30 to 39 with alopecia areata. Some clones in this sample may be carry-over from other donors' samples. The rearrangement joins TRBV20-1 to TRBJ2-3; 8 bases are a match to TRBD2. In nucleotides, the CDR3 is TGCAGTGCGCCAGTCGCGGGGGGATTAAGCAGAGATACGCAGTATTTT. The encoded protein is CSAPVAGGLSRDTQYF.